This TCR beta chain was identified during a study of CD8+ T cells in alopecia areata. General study findings and limits: Lesional scalp, especially alopecia totalis/universalis, showed higher clonality than normal scalp.

Stated treatment: oral pan-JAK inhibitor, 5-10 mg twice daily. Sequencing used cDNA as its template, made by extracting RNA and reverse transcribing it. Here immunoSEQ multiplex PCR was the method, and the copy in TCRdb shows in-frame clones only, minus some. The table shows 79,000 or so clones, with approximately 66% occurring only once. For this clone: The antigen is undetermined.

The clonotype comes from a human donor with alopecia areata. Sample: CD8+ T cells sorted from blood, taken at week 24, from a patient treated with tofacitinib.

CDR3 DNA sequence: TGTGCCAGCAGGGCAAGGACAGGGGTTACCGGGGAGCTGTTTTTT. Its protein is CASRARTGVTGELFF. The chain is built from TRBV6-1 and TRBJ2-2; TRBD1 matches at 9 bases. Per the germline V gene, CDR1 is MNHNS and CDR2 is SASEGT. J gave up 5 bases and V 6 bases, and 7 bases lay outside the gene matches. There are 15 residues in the CDR3.